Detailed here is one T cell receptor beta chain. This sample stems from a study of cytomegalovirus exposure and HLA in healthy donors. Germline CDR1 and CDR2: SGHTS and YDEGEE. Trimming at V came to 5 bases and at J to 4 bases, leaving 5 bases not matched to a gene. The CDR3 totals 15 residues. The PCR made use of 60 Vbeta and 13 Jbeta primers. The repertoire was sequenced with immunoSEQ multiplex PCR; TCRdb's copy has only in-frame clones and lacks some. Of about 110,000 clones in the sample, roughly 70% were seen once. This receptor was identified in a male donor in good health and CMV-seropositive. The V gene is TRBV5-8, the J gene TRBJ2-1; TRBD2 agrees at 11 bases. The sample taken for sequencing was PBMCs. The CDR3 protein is CASRRSGRAYNEQFF. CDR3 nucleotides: TGTGCCAGCAGACGTAGCGGGAGGGCATACAATGAGCAGTTCTTC. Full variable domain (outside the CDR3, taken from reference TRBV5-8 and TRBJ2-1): EAGVTQSPTHLIKTRGQQATLRCSPISGHTSVYWYQQALGLGLQFLLWYDEGEERNRGNFPPRFSGRQFPNYSSELNVNALELEDSALYLCASRRSGRAYNEQFFGPGTRLTVL.